Here is one T cell receptor (beta chain) with its context. Its antigen is unknown. The sample originates from a study of cytomegalovirus exposure and HLA in healthy donors. Study context: The approximately 120 validation repertoires matched the 666 first-cohort repertoires in platform, a later analysis reported.

The table came from immunoSEQ multiplex PCR; TCRdb's copy has only in-frame clones and leaves some out. The table shows 100,000 to 150,000 clones, with 90% to 95% occurring only once. Whole-study findings and limits: A few of the chains that were CMV-associated were confirmed in vitro to be specific for CMV antigens. Rare sequences made up most TCRs, while some public TCRs were found in many donors. A later analysis found first-cohort TCR clusters tended to co-occur in the 90 to 150 validation repertoires.

In germline, CDR1 is GTSNPN, CDR2 SVGIG (reference sequence). V lost 2 bases and J 3 bases, leaving 14 bases between the germline ends. CDR3 length: 14 amino acids. The sequencing input was PBMCs. This sequence was found in a woman in her late teens or twenties in good health and CMV-seronegative. The chain is built from TRBV30 and TRBJ2-7, with D possibly matching TRBD2 (6 bases). CDR3 coding DNA: TGTGCCTGGAGTCCCCCGACGCGGGACTACGAGCAGTACTTC. Translated: CAWSPPTRDYEQYF.